The 2 T cell receptor beta chains given below trace back to one sample, sequenced in a study of control samples from healthy donors and cancer patients. Using immunoSEQ multiplex PCR, the repertoire was profiled, and TCRdb retains in-frame clones only, with some absent. Among tens of thousands of clones, approximately 70% were seen once, and the ten largest hold roughly 17%. Sequenced: formalin-fixed, paraffin-embedded tissue. The receptors here all came from a male donor with melanoma.

In regard to this clone: Other DNA sequences within the sample encode an identical CDR3. The V and J genes are TRBV3-1 (or the pseudogene TRBV3-2) and TRBJ2-1, with 7 bases fitting TRBD2. V lost 1 base and J lost 2; bases outside the gene matches: 2. This CDR3 has 15 amino acids. Germline CDR1 is LGHDT and CDR2 is YNNKEL (reference sequence). The CDR3 DNA is TGTGCCAGCAGCCAAGGAGGGACTACCTACAATGAGCAGTTCTTC. Translated: CASSQGGTTYNEQFF.

The V gene is TRBV4-1, the J gene TRBJ2-5; tentatively, D is TRBD1 or TRBD2 (5 bases each). CDR3 length: 15 amino acids. Germline-derived CDR1 and CDR2 are MGHRA and YSYEKL. Trimming removed 5 bases from V and 4 bases from J, with 17 bases in between. Here the CDR3 DNA reads TGCGCCAGCAGCTCGGGTCGGGGCGCCGGAGAGACCCAGTACTTC. Its protein is CASSSGRGAGETQYF.